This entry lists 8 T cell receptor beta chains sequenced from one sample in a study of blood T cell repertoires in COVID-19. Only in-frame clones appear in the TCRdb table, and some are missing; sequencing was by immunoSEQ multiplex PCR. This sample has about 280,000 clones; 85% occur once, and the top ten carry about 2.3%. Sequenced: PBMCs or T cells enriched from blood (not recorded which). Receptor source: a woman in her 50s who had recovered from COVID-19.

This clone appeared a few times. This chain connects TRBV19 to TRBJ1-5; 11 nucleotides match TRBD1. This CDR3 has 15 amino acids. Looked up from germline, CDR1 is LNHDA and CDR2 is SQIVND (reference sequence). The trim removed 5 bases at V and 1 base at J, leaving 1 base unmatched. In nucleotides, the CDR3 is TGTGCCAGTAGTGGACAGGGGGCGAGCAATCAGCCCCAGCATTTT. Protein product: CASSGQGASNQPQHF.

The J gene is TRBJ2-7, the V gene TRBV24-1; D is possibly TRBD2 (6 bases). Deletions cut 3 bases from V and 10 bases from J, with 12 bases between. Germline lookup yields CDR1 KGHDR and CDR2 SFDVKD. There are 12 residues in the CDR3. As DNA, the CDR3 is TGTGCCACCAGTGATCTATCGGGACTTCAGTACTTC. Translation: CATSDLSGLQYF.

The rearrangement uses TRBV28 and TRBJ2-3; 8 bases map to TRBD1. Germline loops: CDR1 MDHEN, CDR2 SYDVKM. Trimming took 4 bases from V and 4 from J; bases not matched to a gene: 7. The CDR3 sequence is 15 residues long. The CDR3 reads CASSYPGGSADTQYF. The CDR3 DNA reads TGTGCCAGCAGTTACCCAGGGGGCTCGGCAGATACGCAGTATTTT. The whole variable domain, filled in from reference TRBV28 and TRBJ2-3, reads DVKVTQSSRYLVKRTGEKVFLECVQDMDHENMFWYRQDPGLGLRLIYFSYDVKMKEKGDIPEGYSVSREKKERFSLILESASTNQTSMYLCASSYPGGSADTQYFGPGTRLTVL.

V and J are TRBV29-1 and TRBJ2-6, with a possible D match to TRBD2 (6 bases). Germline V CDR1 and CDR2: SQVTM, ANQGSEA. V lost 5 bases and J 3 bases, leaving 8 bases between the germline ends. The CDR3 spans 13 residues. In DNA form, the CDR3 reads TGCAGCGTTCCGGGACTTGGGGCCAACGTCCTGACTTTC. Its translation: CSVPGLGANVLTF.

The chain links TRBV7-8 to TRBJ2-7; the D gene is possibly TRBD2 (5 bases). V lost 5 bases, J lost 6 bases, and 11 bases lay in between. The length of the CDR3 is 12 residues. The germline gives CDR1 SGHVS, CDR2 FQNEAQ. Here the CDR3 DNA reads TGTGCCAGCAGCCTTTATGGAGGCGAGCAGTACTTC. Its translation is CASSLYGGEQYF.

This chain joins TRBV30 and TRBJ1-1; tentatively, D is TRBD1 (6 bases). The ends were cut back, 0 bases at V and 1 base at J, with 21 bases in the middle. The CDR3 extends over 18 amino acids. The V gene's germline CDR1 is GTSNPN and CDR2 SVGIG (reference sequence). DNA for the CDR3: TGTGCCTGGAGTGTATACTCTAGTCGGACAGTGGCGAACACTGAAGCTTTCTTT. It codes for CAWSVYSSRTVANTEAFF.

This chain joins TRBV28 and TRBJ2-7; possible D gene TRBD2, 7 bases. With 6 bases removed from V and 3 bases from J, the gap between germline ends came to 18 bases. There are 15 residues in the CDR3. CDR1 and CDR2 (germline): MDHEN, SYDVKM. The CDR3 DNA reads TGTGCCAGCAGCCGTCGGGGGGCCGGAGGCTACGAGCAGTACTTC. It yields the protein CASSRRGAGGYEQYF.

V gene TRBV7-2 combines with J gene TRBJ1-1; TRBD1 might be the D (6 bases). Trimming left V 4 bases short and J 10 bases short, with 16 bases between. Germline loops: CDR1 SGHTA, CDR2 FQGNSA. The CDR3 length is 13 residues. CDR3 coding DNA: TGTGCCAGCAGCTCTGGACAGCCCGTAGGAGCTTTCTTT. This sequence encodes CASSSGQPVGAFF. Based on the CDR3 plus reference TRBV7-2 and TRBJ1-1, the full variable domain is GAGVSQSPSNKVTEKGKDVELRCDPISGHTALYWYRQSLGQGLEFLIYFQGNSAPDKSGLPSDRFSAERTGGSVSTLTIQRTQQEDSAVYLCASSSGQPVGAFFGQGTRLTVV.